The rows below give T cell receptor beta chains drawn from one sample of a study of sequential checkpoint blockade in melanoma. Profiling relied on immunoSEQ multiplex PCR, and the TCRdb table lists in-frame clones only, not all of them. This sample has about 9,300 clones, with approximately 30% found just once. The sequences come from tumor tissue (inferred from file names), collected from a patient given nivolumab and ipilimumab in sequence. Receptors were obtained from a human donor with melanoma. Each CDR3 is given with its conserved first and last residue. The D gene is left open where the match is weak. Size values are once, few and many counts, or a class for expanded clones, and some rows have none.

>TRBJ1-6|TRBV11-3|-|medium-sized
TGTGCCAGCAGCTTAGGGGCGGCCTATAATTCACCCCTCCACTTT
CASSLGAAYNSPLHF
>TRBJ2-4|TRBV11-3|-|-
TGTGCCAGCAGCTCGCGGTTAGCCAAAAACATTCAGTACTTC
CASSSRLAKNIQYF
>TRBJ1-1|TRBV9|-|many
TGTGCCAGCAGCGTAGAAGGGGCTGGGGGGACTGAAGCTTTCTTT
CASSVEGAGGTEAFF
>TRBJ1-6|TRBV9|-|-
TGTGCCAGCAGCGTAGATATAGATTCACCCCTCCACTTT
CASSVDIDSPLHF
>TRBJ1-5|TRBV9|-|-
TGTGCCAGCAGTGACAGTACTTTCAATCAGCCCCAGCATTTT
CASSDSTFNQPQHF
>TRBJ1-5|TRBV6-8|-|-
TGTGCCAGCAGCCTGAGATTTGGCAGGGCTCAGCCCCAGCATTTT
CASSLRFGRAQPQHF
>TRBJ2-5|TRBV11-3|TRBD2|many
TGTGCCAGCAGCCGAGTATTGGGACTAGCGGGGGTTGAGACCCAGTACTTC
CASSRVLGLAGVETQYF
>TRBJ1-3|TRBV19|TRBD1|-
TGTGCCAGTAAGAACAGGGGTACGGCTGGAAACACCATATATTTT
CASKNRGTAGNTIYF
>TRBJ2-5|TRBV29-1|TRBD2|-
TGCAGCGTTGGAAAGATAGCGGGGATTCAAGAGACCCAGTACTTC
CSVGKIAGIQETQYF
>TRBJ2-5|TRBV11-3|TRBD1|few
TGTGCCAGCAGCTTACTGGACAGGGGACGGGAGACCCAGTACTTC
CASSLLDRGRETQYF
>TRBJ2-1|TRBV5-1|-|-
TGCGCCAGCAGCTTGAATGACCCATACAATGAGCAGTTCTTC
CASSLNDPYNEQFF
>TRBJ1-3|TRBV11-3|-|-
TGTGCCAGCAGCTCACAGGGACTGCTCTCTGGAAACACCATATATTTT
CASSSQGLLSGNTIYF
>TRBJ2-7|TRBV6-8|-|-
TGTGCCAGCAGTTCCCGGACGGATTCCTACGAGCAGTACTTC
CASSSRTDSYEQYF
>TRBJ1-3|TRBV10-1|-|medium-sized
TGCGCCAGCGGTCCTGGAAACACCATATATTTT
CASGPGNTIYF
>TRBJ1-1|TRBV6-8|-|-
TGTGCCAGCAGTGAGACCCACTCGAACACTGAAGCTTTCTTT
CASSETHSNTEAFF
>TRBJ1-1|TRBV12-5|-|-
TGTGCTAGTGGTTTGAGTGGGGAGAACACTGAAGCTTTCTTT
CASGLSGENTEAFF
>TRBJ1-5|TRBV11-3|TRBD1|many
TGTGCCAGCAGCTTTGTCAGGGGGGATAATCAGCCCCAGCATTTT
CASSFVRGDNQPQHF